One T cell receptor (beta chain) is described in this entry. This specimen comes from a study of monozygotic twins with inflammatory bowel disease. The CDR3 is made up of 17 amino acids. Germline V gives CDR1 SGHVS, CDR2 FQNEAQ. TCRdb reanalyzed the 5' RACE reads and collapses them to one entry per CDR3 protein, without DNA. In total, the table holds about 160,000 distinct CDR3 sequences. The receptor comes from a human donor with ulcerative colitis or Crohn's disease, or a healthy co-twin of an affected twin (not recorded which). Specimen: blood. V is TRBV7-8 and J is TRBJ2-2; TCRdb names TRBD2, which stays unverified in the absence of DNA. The CDR3 sequence: CASSPTEREAYTGELFF. Looking up the rest from reference TRBV7-8 and TRBJ2-2 gives the full variable domain: GAGVSQSPRYKVAKRGQDVALRCDPISGHVSLFWYQQALGQGPEFLTYFQNEAQLDKSGLPSDRFFAERPEGSVSTLKIQRTQQEDSAVYLCASSPTEREAYTGELFFGEGSRLTVL.